The 10 T cell receptor beta chains in this list originate from one sample, sequenced in a study of T cells in Graves' hyperthyroidism and ophthalmopathy. Regions amplified from RNA transcripts were the TCR beta CDR3 regions. When the TCR CDR3 underwent first-round RT-PCR, the HTBI primer set was used. TCRdb analysed the multiplex PCR reads with MiXCR anew, one entry per CDR3 protein. The repertoire has a few hundred thousand distinct CDR3 sequences, 15% to 19% of them found once; the top ten carry roughly 7.3%. The sample comprised blood. The receptors here all came from a woman aged 25 to 39 with Graves' hyperthyroidism.

The sample holds a few counts of this clonotype. The rearrangement uses TRBV7-9 and TRBJ2-1, with a weak D call TRBD2 (6 bases). The CDR3 is made up of 15 amino acids. The V end was cut by 4 bases, the J end by 0 bases, with 10 bases between. Per germline, CDR1 SEHNR and CDR2 FQNEAQ (reference sequence). Here the CDR3 reads CASSSLAISYNEQFF. CDR3 sequence (DNA): TGTGCCAGCAGCTCTCTAGCGATCTCCTACAATGAGCAGTTCTTC.

The V gene is TRBV19, the J gene TRBJ2-7, with a possible D match to TRBD2 (6 bases). Trimming cost V 3 bases and J 4 bases, with 19 bases left between them. Germline loops: CDR1 LNHDA, CDR2 SQIVND (reference sequence). The CDR3 consists of 16 residues. The CDR3 DNA is TGTGCCAGTAGTATCTCCCGGGACTCCGCCTTTTACGAGCAGTACTTC. As protein: CASSISRDSAFYEQYF.

This clonotype was detected ten times or more. The V and J genes are TRBV12-3 or TRBV12-4 and TRBJ2-2, with 15 positions matching TRBD2. This CDR3 is 18 amino acids long. Trimming cost V 5 bases and J 8 bases; bases outside gene matches: 12. In DNA form, the CDR3 reads TGTGCCAGCAGTCTCCGGACTAGCGGGAGGGCCAGTCGAGGGGAGCTGTTTTTT. Encoded protein: CASSLRTSGRASRGELFF.

Ten or more counts support this clonotype. This CDR3 reads CASSPRTRLYNSGNTIYF. CDR3 coding DNA: TGTGCCAGCAGCCCTCGTACGCGCTTATACAACTCTGGAAACACCATATATTTT. This sequence joins TRBV7-2 and TRBJ1-3; D gene ambiguous. This CDR3 has 18 amino acids. V lost 5 bases to trimming and J lost 0 bases, with 20 bases between them. Germline V gene data show CDR1 as SGHTA and CDR2 as FQGNSA.

A few counts support this clonotype. V is TRBV27 and J is TRBJ2-2, with D uncertain. Trimming took off 2 bases at V and 6 bases at J, with 13 bases between the two ends. Germline lookup yields CDR1 MNHEY and CDR2 SMNVEV (reference sequence). The CDR3 consists of 15 residues. CDR3 in amino acids: CASSLEVGDPGELFF. DNA of the CDR3: TGTGCCAGCAGTTTAGAAGTCGGCGACCCCGGGGAGCTGTTTTTT.

This chain uses TRBV30 with TRBJ2-3; D remains ambiguous. Germline CDR1 reads GTSNPN; CDR2 reads SVGIG (reference sequence). The CDR3 length is 13 residues. Trimming left V 7 bases short and J 6 bases short, with 17 bases between. In DNA form, the CDR3 reads TGTGCCTTCTCGGTCCCCAATACGGATACGCAGTATTTT. Its translation is CAFSVPNTDTQYF.

The chain carries TRBV15 and TRBJ2-2; D uncertain. CDR1 LNHNV and CDR2 YYDKDF come from the germline V gene (reference sequence). The CDR3 runs 16 residues. Trimming took 1 base from V and 1 from J, leaving 10 bases between them. CDR3 nucleotide sequence: TGTGCCACCAGCAGAGTACCCGCAGGGAACACCGGGGAGCTGTTTTTT. Amino acids: CATSRVPAGNTGELFF.

V usage is TRBV14 and J usage is TRBJ2-2; D might be TRBD2 (5 bases). CDR1 SGHDN and CDR2 FVKESK come from the germline V gene. V was trimmed by 5 bases and J by 6 bases, leaving 22 bases between them. The CDR3 totals 17 residues. CDR3 in DNA: TGTGCCAGCAGCAAAAAACTAGACCCAAATTTGGCCGGGGAGCTGTTTTTT. It specifies CASSKKLDPNLAGELFF.

This clonotype turned up a few times. This chain joins TRBV12-5 and TRBJ2-1; D gene uncertain. With 6 bases removed from V and 4 bases from J, the gap between germline ends came to 13 bases. CDR1 is LGHNT and CDR2 is FRNRAP in the germline V gene. The CDR3 totals 14 residues. In DNA form, the CDR3 reads TGTGCTAGTGGGTATTCTTCCAGGTACAATGAGCAGTTCTTC. It encodes CASGYSSRYNEQFF.

CDR3 residues: CASSQDLGNQPQHF. In DNA form, the CDR3 reads TGCGCCAGCAGCCAAGATCTTGGCAATCAGCCCCAGCATTTT. This chain joins TRBV4-3 and TRBJ1-5; D gene ambiguous. CDR3 length: 14 amino acids. CDR1 is LGHNA, CDR2 YSLEER, per germline. Deletions cut 0 bases from V and 2 bases from J, with 5 bases between.